This TCR beta chain was obtained from a study of shared clonotypes between healthy human individuals. The assay was immunoSEQ multiplex PCR, and TCRdb's table has in-frame clones only and misses some. The table has about 2.4 million clones, around nine tenths seen once. The CDR3 length is 14 residues. Germline CDR1 is KGHSH and CDR2 is LQKENI. With 0 bases removed from V and 5 bases from J, the gap between germline ends came to 7 bases. The sequencing sample was made of naive CD4+ T cells sorted from blood. Subset: CD45RA+ positively selected. The chain links TRBV18 to TRBJ2-2; D is unclear. This clonotype originated in a young man in good health. CDR3 in amino acids: CASSPPIGTGELFF. The CDR3 region has the DNA TGTGCCAGCTCACCACCGATTGGGACCGGGGAGCTGTTTTTT.